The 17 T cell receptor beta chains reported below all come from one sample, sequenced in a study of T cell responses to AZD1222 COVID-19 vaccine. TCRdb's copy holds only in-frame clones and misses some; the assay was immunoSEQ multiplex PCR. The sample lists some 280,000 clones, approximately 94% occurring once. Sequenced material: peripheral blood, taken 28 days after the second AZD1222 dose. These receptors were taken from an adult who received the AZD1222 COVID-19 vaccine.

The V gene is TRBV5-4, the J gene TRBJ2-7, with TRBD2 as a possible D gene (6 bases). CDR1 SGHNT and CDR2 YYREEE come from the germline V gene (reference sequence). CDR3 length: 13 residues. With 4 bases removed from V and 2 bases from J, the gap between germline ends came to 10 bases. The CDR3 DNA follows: TGTGCCAGCAGCCGAGGACTAACCTACGAGCAGTACTTC. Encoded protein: CASSRGLTYEQYF.

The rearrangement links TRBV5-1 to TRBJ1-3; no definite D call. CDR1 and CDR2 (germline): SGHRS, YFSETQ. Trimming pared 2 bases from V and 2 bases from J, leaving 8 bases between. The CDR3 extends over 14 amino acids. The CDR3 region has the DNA TGCGCCAGCAGCTTTGATGCGGCTGGAAACACCATATATTTT. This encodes CASSFDAAGNTIYF.

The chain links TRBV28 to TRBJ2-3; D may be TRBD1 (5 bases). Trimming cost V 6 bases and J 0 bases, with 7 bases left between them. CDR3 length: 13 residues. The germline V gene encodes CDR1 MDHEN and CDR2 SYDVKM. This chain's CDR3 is CASRGASTDTQYF. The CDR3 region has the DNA TGTGCCAGCAGAGGGGCGAGCACAGATACGCAGTATTTT.

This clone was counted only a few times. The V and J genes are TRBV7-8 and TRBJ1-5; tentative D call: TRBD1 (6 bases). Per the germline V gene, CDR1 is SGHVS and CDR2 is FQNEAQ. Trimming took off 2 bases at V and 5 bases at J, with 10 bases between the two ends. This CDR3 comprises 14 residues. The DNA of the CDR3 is TGTGCCAGCAGCTTAAAAGGGGGTTATCAGCCCCAGCATTTT. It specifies CASSLKGGYQPQHF.

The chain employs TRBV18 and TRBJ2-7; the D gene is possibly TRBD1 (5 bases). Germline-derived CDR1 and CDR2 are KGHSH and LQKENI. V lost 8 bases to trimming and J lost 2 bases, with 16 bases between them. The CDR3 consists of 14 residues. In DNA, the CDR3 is TGTGCCAGCGTGGTGGGGCGGCCTCCCTACGAGCAGTACTTC. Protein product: CASVVGRPPYEQYF.

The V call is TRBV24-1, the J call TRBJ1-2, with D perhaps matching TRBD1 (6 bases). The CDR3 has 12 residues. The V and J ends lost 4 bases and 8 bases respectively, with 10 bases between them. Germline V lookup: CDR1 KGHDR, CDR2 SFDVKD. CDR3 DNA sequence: TGTGCCACCAGTGACTACAGGGACGGCTACACCTTC. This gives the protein CATSDYRDGYTF.

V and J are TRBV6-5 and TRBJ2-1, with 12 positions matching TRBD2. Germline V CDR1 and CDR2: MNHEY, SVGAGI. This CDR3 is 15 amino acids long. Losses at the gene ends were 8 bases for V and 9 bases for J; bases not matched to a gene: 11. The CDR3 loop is CASSSLAGGPSEQFF. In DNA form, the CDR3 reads TGTGCCAGCTCTTCCCTAGCGGGAGGGCCAAGTGAGCAGTTCTTC.

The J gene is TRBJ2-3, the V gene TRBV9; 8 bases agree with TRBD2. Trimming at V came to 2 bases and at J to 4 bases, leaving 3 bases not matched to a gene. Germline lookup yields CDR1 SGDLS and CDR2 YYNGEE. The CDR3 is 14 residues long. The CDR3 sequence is CASSVERGSDTQYF. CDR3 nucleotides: TGTGCCAGCAGCGTCGAGCGGGGGTCAGATACGCAGTATTTT.

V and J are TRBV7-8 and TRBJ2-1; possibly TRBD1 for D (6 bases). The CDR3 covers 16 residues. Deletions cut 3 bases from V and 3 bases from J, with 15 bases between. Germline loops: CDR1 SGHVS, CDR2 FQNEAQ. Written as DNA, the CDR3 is TGTGCCAGCAGCTTCCCAAGCAGGGGTTACTACAATGAGCAGTTCTTC. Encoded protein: CASSFPSRGYYNEQFF.

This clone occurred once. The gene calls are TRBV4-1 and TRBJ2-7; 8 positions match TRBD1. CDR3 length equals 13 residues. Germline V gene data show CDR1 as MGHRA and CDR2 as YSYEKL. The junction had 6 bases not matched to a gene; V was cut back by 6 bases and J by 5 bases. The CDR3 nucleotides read TGCGCCAGCAGTCCGACAGGGGTCAACGAGCAGTACTTC. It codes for CASSPTGVNEQYF.

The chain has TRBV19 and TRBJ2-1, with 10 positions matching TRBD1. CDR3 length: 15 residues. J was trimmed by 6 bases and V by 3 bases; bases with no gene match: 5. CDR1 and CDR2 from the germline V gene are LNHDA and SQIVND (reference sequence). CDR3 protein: CASSIDRGRINEQFF. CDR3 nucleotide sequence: TGTGCCAGTAGTATCGACAGGGGGCGCATCAATGAGCAGTTCTTC. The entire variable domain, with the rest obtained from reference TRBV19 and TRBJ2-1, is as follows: DGGITQSPKYLFRKEGQNVTLSCEQNLNHDAMYWYRQDPGQGLRLIYYSQIVNDFQKGDIAEGYSVSREKKESFPLTVTSAQKNPTAFYLCASSIDRGRINEQFFGPGTRLTVL.

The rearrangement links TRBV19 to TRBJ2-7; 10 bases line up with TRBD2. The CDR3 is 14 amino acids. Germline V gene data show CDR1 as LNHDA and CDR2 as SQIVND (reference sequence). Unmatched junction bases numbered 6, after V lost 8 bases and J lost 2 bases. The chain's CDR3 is CASRPAGGTYEQYF. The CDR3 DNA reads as TGTGCCAGTCGACCAGCGGGAGGGACCTACGAGCAGTACTTC.

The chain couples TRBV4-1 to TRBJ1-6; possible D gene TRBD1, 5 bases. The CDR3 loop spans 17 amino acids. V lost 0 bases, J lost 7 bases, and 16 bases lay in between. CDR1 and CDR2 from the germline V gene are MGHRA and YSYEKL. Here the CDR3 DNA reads TGCGCCAGCAGCCAAGACCGAGGGACTGGGAAGAATTCACCCCTCCACTTT. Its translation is CASSQDRGTGKNSPLHF.

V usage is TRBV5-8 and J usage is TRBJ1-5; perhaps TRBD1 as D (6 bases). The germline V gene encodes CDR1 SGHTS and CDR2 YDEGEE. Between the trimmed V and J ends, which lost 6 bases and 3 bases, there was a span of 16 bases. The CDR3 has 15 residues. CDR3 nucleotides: TGTGCCAGCACTCGAAGGGGGACGAACAATCAGCCCCAGCATTTT. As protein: CASTRRGTNNQPQHF.

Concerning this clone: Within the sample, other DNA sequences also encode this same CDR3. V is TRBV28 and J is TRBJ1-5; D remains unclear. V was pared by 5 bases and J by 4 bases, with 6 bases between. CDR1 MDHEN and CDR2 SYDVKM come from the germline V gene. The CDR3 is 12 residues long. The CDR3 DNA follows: TGTGCCAGCAGTCCCCCAAATCAGCCCCAGCATTTT. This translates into CASSPPNQPQHF. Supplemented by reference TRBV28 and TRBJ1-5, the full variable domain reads DVKVTQSSRYLVKRTGEKVFLECVQDMDHENMFWYRQDPGLGLRLIYFSYDVKMKEKGDIPEGYSVSREKKERFSLILESASTNQTSMYLCASSPPNQPQHFGDGTRLSIL.

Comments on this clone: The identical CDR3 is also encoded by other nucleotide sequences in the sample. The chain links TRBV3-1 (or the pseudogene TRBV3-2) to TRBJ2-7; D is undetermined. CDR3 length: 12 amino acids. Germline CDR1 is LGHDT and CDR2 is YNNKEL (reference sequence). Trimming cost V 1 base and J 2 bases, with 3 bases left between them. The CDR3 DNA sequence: TGTGCCAGCAGCCAAGGCGCCTACGAGCAGTACTTC. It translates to CASSQGAYEQYF.

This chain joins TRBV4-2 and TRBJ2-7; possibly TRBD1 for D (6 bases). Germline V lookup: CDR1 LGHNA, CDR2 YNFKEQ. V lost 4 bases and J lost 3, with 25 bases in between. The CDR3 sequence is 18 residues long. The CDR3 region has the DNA TGTGCCAGCAGCCCCGAGCCGTGGAAGTCAGGGGATTACTACGAGCAGTACTTC. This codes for CASSPEPWKSGDYYEQYF.